A selection of T cell receptor beta chains follows, all from one sample in a study of identical twins. TCRdb processed the 5' RACE reads anew with MiXCR; each CDR3 protein has one entry. The sample lists some 300,000 distinct CDR3 sequences, roughly an eighth occurring once. The same specimen was also included in a second study, on yellow fever vaccine responses in identical twins.

Material for sequencing was CD8+ T cells sorted from blood. Receptors originate from a woman under 30 in good health. The CDR3 runs from the conserved cysteine through the conserved F or W. The D gene is left open where the match is weak. Part of the rows lack a size; the others show once, few, many or a class for expanded clones.

j_call d_call v_call clone_size cdr3_nt cdr3_aa
TRBJ2-3 - TRBV20-1 many TGCAGTGCTAGCCCTTACGGAGATTCGGATACGCAGTATTTT CSASPYGDSDTQYF
TRBJ2-2 TRBD1 TRBV7-4 - TGTGCCAGCAGCCCGAAGACAGGGTACCCCGGGGAGCTGTTTTTT CASSPKTGYPGELFF
TRBJ2-7 - TRBV9 - TGTGCCAGCAGCCGATTTCCTGGGACGGGACTTTACGAGCAGTACTTC CASSRFPGTGLYEQYF
TRBJ2-4 TRBD2 TRBV11-1 - TGTGCCAGCAGCTTACCGGGACTAGCGGGGTCAAGTGAAGCCAAAAACATTCAGTACTTC CASSLPGLAGSSEAKNIQYF
TRBJ1-4 TRBD1 TRBV5-1 - TGCGCCAGCAGATACAGCCAGGGACAGATGGAAAAACTGTTTTTT CASRYSQGQMEKLFF
TRBJ2-2 - TRBV7-9 many TGTGCCAGCAGCTTTGACCCCGGGGAGCTGTTTTTT CASSFDPGELFF
TRBJ2-7 - TRBV2 few TGTGCCAGCAACGGCGGGATAACCTACGAGCAGTACTTC CASNGGITYEQYF
TRBJ2-7 TRBD2 TRBV12-3/TRBV12-4 many TGTGCCAGCAGTTCCGGGGGACTAGCGGCTTCCTACGAGCAGTACTTC CASSSGGLAASYEQYF
TRBJ2-2 - TRBV27 - TGTGCCAGCAGTTTATTGGGGGGGACAGCGAACACCGGGGAGCTGTTTTTT CASSLLGGTANTGELFF
TRBJ1-5 - TRBV24-1 many TGTGCCACCAGTGCCGGGGTACATCAGCCCCAGCATTTT CATSAGVHQPQHF
TRBJ2-1 TRBD2 TRBV4-1 many TGCGCCAGCAGCCAAGATGGACTAGGGGTGGATGAGCAGTTCTTC CASSQDGLGVDEQFF
TRBJ2-3 - TRBV14 few TGTGCCAGCAGCCAGGAGGTCCACACAGATACGCAGTATTTT CASSQEVHTDTQYF
TRBJ1-1 - TRBV11-2 - TGTGCCAGCAGCCCGACAACAGGTGCAGAAGCTTTCTTT CASSPTTGAEAFF
TRBJ2-7 TRBD1 TRBV5-1 many TGCGCCAGCAGCCCCACAGGGGGCGGCTACGAGCAGTACTTC CASSPTGGGYEQYF
TRBJ1-1 - TRBV9 few TGTGCCAGCAGCGTGCCCCGGGAGACAGAGAACACTGAAGCTTTCTTT CASSVPRETENTEAFF
TRBJ1-1 - TRBV20-1 - TGCAGTGCTAGCGACCTACTGGAAGCTTTCTTT CSASDLLEAFF
TRBJ2-7 - TRBV29-1 - TGCAGCGTTGAAGAGAGGGGCAGGTCCTACGAGCAGTACTTC CSVEERGRSYEQYF
TRBJ2-1 TRBD2 TRBV7-9 - TGTGCCATCCTCGGAGGGGGACTAGCGTTAAACAATGAGCAGTTCTTC CAILGGGLALNNEQFF
TRBJ2-5 - TRBV12-3/TRBV12-4 - TGTGCCAGCAACGACCAGTACGAGACCCAGTACTTC CASNDQYETQYF
TRBJ1-5 - TRBV28 - TGTGCCAGCAGTTTACAGGCAGCTAGCAATCAGCCCCAGCATTTT CASSLQAASNQPQHF
TRBJ2-2 TRBD2 TRBV3-1 - TGTGCCAGCAGCCAACAGACTAGCGGCAACGCGAACACCGGGGAGCTGTTTTTT CASSQQTSGNANTGELFF
TRBJ1-1 - TRBV12-3/TRBV12-4 few TGTGCCAGCAGCCCCTCAGTCGTTTACACTGAAGCTTTCTTT CASSPSVVYTEAFF
TRBJ2-2 - TRBV14 - TGTGCCAGCAGCCAGTCCAGGAACACCGGGGAGCTGTTTTTT CASSQSRNTGELFF
TRBJ2-3 - TRBV29-1 - TGCAGCGTTGATGGCGGCGAATCCCCTGCGCAGTATTTT CSVDGGESPAQYF
TRBJ1-2 - TRBV4-1 - TGCGCCAGCAGCCAAACCGGGACAACCGTCTATGGCTACACCTTC CASSQTGTTVYGYTF
TRBJ2-6 TRBD1 TRBV11-2 few TGTGCCAGCAGCTCCTCTGGGGGGACAGGGATTTATGGGGCCAACGTCCTGACTTTC CASSSSGGTGIYGANVLTF
TRBJ2-3 - TRBV20-1 few TGCAGTGCACGAGCGGAGGGTACGCAGTATTTT CSARAEGTQYF
TRBJ2-1 TRBD2 TRBV2 many TGTGCCAGCGCCGGGACTAGCGGGGCATGGGAGCAGTTCTTC CASAGTSGAWEQFF